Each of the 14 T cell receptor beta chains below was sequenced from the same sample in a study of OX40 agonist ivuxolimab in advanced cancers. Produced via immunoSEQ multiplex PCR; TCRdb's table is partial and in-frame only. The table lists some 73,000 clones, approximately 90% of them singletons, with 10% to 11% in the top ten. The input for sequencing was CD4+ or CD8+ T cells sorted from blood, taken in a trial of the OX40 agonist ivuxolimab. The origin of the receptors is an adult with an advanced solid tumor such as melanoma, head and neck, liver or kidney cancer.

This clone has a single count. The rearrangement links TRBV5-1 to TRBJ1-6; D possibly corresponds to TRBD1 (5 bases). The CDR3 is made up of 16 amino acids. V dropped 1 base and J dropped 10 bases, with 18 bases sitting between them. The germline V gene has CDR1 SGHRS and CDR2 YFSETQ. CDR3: CASSLTEGISRSPLHF. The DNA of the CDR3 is TGCGCCAGCAGCTTGACCGAGGGGATCTCGAGATCACCCCTCCACTTT.

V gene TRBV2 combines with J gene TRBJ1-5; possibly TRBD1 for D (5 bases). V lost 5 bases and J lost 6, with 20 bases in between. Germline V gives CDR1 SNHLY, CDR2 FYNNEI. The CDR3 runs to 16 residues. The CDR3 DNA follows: TGTGCCAGCAGTAAACTAGCAGGGTATGACGGTCAGCCCCAGCATTTT. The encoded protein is CASSKLAGYDGQPQHF. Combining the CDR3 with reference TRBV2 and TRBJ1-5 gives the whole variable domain EPEVTQTPSHQVTQMGQEVILRCVPISNHLYFYWYRQILGQKVEFLVSFYNNEISEKSEIFDDQFSVERPDGSNFTLKIRSTKLEDSAMYFCASSKLAGYDGQPQHFGDGTRLSIL.

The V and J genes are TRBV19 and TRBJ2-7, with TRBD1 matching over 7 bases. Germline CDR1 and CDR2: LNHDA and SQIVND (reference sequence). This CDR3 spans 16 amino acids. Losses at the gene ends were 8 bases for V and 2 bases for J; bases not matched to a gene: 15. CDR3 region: CASPMMIPGTAYEQYF. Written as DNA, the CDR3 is TGTGCCAGTCCGATGATGATACCCGGGACAGCCTACGAGCAGTACTTC.

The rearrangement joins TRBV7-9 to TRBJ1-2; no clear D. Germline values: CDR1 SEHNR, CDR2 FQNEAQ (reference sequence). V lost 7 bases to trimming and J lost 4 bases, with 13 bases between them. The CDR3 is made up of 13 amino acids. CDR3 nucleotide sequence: TGTGCCAGCACCTCCGCGAGCGTCTATGGCTACACCTTC. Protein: CASTSASVYGYTF.

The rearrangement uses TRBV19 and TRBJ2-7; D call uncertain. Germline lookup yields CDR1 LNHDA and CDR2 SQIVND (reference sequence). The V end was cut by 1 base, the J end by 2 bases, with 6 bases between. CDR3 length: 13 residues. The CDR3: CASSIGAAYEQYF. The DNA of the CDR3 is TGTGCCAGTAGTATAGGGGCAGCCTACGAGCAGTACTTC.

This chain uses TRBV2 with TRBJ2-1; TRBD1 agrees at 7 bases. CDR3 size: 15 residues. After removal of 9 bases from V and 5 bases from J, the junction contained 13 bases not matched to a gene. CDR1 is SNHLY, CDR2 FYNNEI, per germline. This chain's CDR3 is CARTPVDRANNEQFF. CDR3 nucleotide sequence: TGTGCCAGGACCCCCGTCGACAGGGCGAACAATGAGCAGTTCTTC.

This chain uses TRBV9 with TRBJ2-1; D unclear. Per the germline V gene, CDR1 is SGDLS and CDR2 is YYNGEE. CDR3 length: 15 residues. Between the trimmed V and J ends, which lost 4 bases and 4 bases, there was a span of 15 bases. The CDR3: CASSPIDVRYNEQFF. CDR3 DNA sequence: TGTGCCAGCAGCCCGATTGACGTCCGATACAATGAGCAGTTCTTC.

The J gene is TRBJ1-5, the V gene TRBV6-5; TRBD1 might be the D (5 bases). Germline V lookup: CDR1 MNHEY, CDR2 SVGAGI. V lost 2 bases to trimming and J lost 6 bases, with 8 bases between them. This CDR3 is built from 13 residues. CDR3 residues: CASSYGGGQPQHF. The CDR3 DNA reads TGTGCCAGCAGTTACGGCGGGGGTCAGCCCCAGCATTTT.

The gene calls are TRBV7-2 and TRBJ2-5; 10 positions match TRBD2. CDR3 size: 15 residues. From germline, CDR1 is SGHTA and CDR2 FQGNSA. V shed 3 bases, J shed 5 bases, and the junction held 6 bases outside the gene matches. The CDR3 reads CASSFSSGRAETQYF. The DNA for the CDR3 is TGTGCCAGCAGCTTCTCAAGCGGGAGGGCCGAGACCCAGTACTTC.

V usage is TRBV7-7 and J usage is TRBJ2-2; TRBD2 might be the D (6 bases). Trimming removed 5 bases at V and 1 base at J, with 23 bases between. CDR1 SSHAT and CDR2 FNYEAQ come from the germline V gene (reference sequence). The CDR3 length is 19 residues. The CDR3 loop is CASSPLDWVGGVNTGELFF. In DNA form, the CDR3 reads TGTGCCAGCAGCCCCCTAGACTGGGTCGGGGGTGTGAACACCGGGGAGCTGTTTTTT.

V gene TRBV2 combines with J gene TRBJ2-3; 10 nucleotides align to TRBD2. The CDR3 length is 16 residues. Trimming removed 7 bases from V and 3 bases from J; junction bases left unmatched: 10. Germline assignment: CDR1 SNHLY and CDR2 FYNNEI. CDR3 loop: CASTQREGYGTDTQYF. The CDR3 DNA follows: TGTGCCAGCACCCAGCGGGAGGGCTATGGGACAGATACGCAGTATTTT.

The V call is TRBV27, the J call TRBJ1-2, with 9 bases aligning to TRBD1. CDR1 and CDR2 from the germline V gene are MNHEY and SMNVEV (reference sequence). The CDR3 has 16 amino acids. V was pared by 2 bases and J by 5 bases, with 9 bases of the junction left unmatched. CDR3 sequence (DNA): TGTGCCAGCAGTTTAATTGGGACAGGGATCCCGTATGGCTACACCTTC. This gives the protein CASSLIGTGIPYGYTF.

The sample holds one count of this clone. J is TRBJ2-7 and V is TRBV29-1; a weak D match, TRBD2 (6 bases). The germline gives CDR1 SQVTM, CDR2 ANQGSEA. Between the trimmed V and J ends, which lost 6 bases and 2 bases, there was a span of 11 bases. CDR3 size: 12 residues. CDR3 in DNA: TGCAGCGTCCCATGGGGGGCCTACGAGCAGTACTTC. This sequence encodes CSVPWGAYEQYF.

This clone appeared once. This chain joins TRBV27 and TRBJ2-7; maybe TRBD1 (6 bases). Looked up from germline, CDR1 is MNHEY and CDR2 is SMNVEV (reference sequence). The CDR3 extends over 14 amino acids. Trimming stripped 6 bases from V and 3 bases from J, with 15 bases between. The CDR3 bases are TGTGCCAGCAGCACCAATGGCAGGGGCTACGAGCAGTACTTC. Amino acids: CASSTNGRGYEQYF.